This TCR beta chain comes out of a study of tumor-infiltrating lymphocytes in primary liver carcinoma. Across the whole study: The patient population consisted of men and women between 30 and 69 years of age.

The V gene lost 5 bases and the J gene lost 8 bases, with 24 bases spanning the gap. CDR3 length: 16 amino acids. The germline gives CDR1 SGHAT, CDR2 FQNNGV. Total RNA amounting to roughly 450 ng was the source from which TCR beta cDNA was made with a constant-region primer. Three nested multiplex PCR rounds, a slightly modified ARM-PCR method, built the TCR beta libraries. TRBV1-TRBV30 forward primers and a C-beta reverse primer were used in the first two PCR rounds, which each ran for about 10 cycles. One entry per CDR3 protein, called by TCRdb with MiXCR from the multiplex PCR reads. The sample includes approximately 330,000 distinct CDR3 sequences, approximately 64% seen only once; the top ten take under 8.5%. It was unsorted whole blood that yielded blood RNA, and germline DNA was also extracted. Preoperatively, 4 to 5 milliliters of peripheral blood were collected.

This TCR was sampled from a man in his forties with primary liver carcinoma and hepatitis B virus infection. The specimen was peripheral blood. The rearrangement joins TRBV11-2 to TRBJ1-1; D unresolved. The CDR3 nucleotides read TGTGCCAGCAGCCACTCAGCGGTTGTATTGAACATCGAAGCTTTCTTT. This sequence encodes CASSHSAVVLNIEAFF.